A single sample gave rise to the 13 T cell receptor beta chains below, sequenced in a study of blood T cell repertoires in COVID-19. The table came from immunoSEQ multiplex PCR; TCRdb's copy has only in-frame clones and leaves some out. The sample has 350,000 to 450,000 clones; around 86% are singletons. What was sequenced was PBMCs or T cells enriched from blood (not recorded which). These receptors were collected from a woman aged 45-60 years who had recovered from COVID-19.

This rearrangement joins TRBV7-8 to TRBJ2-7, with D possibly being TRBD2 (5 bases). CDR3 size: 14 residues. CDR1 and CDR2 from the germline V gene are SGHVS and FQNEAQ. V lost 1 base, J lost 3 bases, and 10 bases lay in between. The CDR3 protein is CASSLVSGNYEQYF. The CDR3 coding sequence is TGTGCCAGCAGCTTAGTGTCCGGGAACTACGAGCAGTACTTC.

V usage is TRBV19 and J usage is TRBJ2-6; D may be TRBD1 (5 bases). V was trimmed by 4 bases and J by 4 bases, leaving 11 bases between them. Looked up from germline, CDR1 is LNHDA and CDR2 is SQIVND (reference sequence). The length of the CDR3 is 15 residues. DNA of the CDR3: TGTGCCAGTAGTACCCCAGGGTGGGGGGCCAACGTCCTGACTTTC. It translates to CASSTPGWGANVLTF.

The chain couples TRBV3-1 (or the pseudogene TRBV3-2) to TRBJ1-1, with 7 bases lining up with TRBD1. Trimming removed 3 bases from V and 0 bases from J; junction bases left unmatched: 7. CDR3 size: 16 residues. CDR1 is LGHDT and CDR2 is YNNKEL in the germline V gene (reference sequence). The CDR3 coding sequence is TGTGCCAGCAGCCAGAATCCGGGACAGATGAACACTGAAGCTTTCTTT. It yields the protein CASSQNPGQMNTEAFF.

The rearrangement uses TRBV7-2 and TRBJ1-1; D is uncertain. CDR3 size: 15 residues. The germline V gene encodes CDR1 SGHTA and CDR2 FQGNSA. The ends were cut back, 1 base at V and 1 base at J, with 10 bases in the middle. The CDR3 bases are TGTGCCAGCAGCTTAGAACCGGTCCCGAACACTGAAGCTTTCTTT. Residues: CASSLEPVPNTEAFF.

V is TRBV6-5 and J is TRBJ1-1, with 12 bases identical to TRBD1. V was pared by 5 bases and J by 13 bases, with 11 bases of the junction left unmatched. This CDR3 spans 14 amino acids. Germline lookup yields CDR1 MNHEY and CDR2 SVGAGI. The CDR3, as DNA: TGTGCCAGCAGTCCTCTCGGGACAGGGGGCTTGGGTTTCTTT. The encoded protein is CASSPLGTGGLGFF.

In DNA form, the CDR3 reads TGTGCCACCAGTGATCGACAGGTCCAAGAGACCCAGTACTTC. Amino acids: CATSDRQVQETQYF. The chain joins TRBV24-1 to TRBJ2-5; D may be TRBD1 (6 bases). V was trimmed by 3 bases and J by 1 base, leaving 8 bases between them. The V gene's germline CDR1 is KGHDR and CDR2 SFDVKD. The CDR3 has 14 residues.

The rearrangement joins TRBV4-3 to TRBJ2-1, with 7 bases matching TRBD1. Germline V gene data show CDR1 as LGHNA and CDR2 as YSLEER. The length of the CDR3 is 13 residues. The J segment lost 8 bases and the V segment lost 0 bases, leaving 1 base of the junction unmatched. CDR3 in amino acids: CASSQEQGYEQFF. DNA of the CDR3: TGCGCCAGCAGCCAAGAACAGGGGTATGAGCAGTTCTTC.

This clone appeared once. The chain combines TRBV4-3 with TRBJ1-4, with 7 positions matching TRBD1. V trimming: 3 bases; J trimming: 7 bases; junction bases outside the gene matches: 2. Germline lookup yields CDR1 LGHNA and CDR2 YSLEER. This CDR3 region has 13 residues. CDR3 sequence (DNA): TGCGCCAGCAGCCAGAGGGGGCTTGAAAAACTGTTTTTT. Amino acids: CASSQRGLEKLFF.

V is TRBV6-2 or TRBV6-3 and J is TRBJ2-7, with 9 bases lining up with TRBD2. The CDR3 consists of 16 residues. V was clipped by 2 bases and J by 3 bases; unmatched bases: 8. CDR1 MNHEY and CDR2 SVGEGT come from the germline V gene. CDR3 residues: CASSYGTVAGDYEQYF. In nucleotides, the CDR3 is TGTGCCAGCAGTTACGGGACTGTAGCGGGAGACTACGAGCAGTACTTC.

This clone was observed a single time. The V call is TRBV7-2, the J call TRBJ2-7, with 7 positions matching TRBD2. The CDR3 loop spans 15 amino acids. V was pared by 5 bases and J by 2 bases, with 9 bases of the junction left unmatched. From germline, CDR1 is SGHTA and CDR2 FQGNSA. In DNA, the CDR3 is TGTGCCAGCAGCACGACTAGCTTTTTGGCCTACGAGCAGTACTTC. Residues: CASSTTSFLAYEQYF.

The gene calls are TRBV7-3 and TRBJ2-1; 11 bases line up with TRBD2. J gave up 6 bases and V 4 bases, and 2 bases lay outside the gene matches. Germline lookup yields CDR1 SGHTA and CDR2 FQGTGA. The CDR3 covers 14 residues. This CDR3 is CASSSSGGFNEQFF. In DNA, the CDR3 is TGTGCCAGCAGCTCTAGCGGGGGGTTCAATGAGCAGTTCTTC.

The rearrangement uses TRBV12-3 or TRBV12-4 and TRBJ1-1; no definite D call. The V and J ends lost 8 bases and 1 base respectively, with 11 bases between them. The CDR3 consists of 13 residues. The CDR3 loop is CASYPLENTEAFF. CDR3 nucleotide sequence: TGTGCCAGCTATCCACTTGAGAACACTGAAGCTTTCTTT.

The chain has TRBV5-6 and TRBJ2-7; D is uncertain. The germline gives CDR1 SGHDT, CDR2 YYEEEE. CDR3 length: 14 residues. The germline V and J ends were trimmed by 3 bases and 2 bases, with 12 bases remaining between them. The CDR3 spells CASSSVVFAYEQYF. DNA for the CDR3: TGTGCCAGCAGCTCTGTAGTCTTCGCCTACGAGCAGTACTTC.